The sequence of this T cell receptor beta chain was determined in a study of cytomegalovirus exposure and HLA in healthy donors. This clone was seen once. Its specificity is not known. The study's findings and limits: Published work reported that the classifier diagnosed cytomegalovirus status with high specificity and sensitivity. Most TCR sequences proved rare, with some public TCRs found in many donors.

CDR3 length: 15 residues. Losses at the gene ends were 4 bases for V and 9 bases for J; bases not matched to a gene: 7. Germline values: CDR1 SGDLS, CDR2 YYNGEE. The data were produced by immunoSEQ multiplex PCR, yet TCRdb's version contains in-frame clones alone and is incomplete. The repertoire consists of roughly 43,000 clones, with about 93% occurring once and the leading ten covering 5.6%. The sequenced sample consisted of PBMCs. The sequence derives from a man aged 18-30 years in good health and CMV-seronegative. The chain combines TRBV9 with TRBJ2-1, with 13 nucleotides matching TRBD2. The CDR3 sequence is CASSPQGLAGSEQFF. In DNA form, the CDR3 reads TGTGCCAGCAGCCCCCAGGGACTAGCGGGGTCTGAGCAGTTCTTC.